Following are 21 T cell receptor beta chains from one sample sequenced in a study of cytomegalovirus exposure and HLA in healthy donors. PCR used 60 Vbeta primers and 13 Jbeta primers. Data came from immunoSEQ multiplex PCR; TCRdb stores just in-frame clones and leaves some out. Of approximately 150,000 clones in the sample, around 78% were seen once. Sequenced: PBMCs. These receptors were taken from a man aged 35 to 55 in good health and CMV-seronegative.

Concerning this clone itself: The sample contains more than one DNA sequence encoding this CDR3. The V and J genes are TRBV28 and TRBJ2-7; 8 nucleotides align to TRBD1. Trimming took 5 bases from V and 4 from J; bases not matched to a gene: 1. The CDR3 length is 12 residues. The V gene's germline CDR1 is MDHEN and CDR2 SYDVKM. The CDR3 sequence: CASSRQGYEQYF. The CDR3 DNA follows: TGTGCCAGCAGTCGACAGGGGTACGAGCAGTACTTC.

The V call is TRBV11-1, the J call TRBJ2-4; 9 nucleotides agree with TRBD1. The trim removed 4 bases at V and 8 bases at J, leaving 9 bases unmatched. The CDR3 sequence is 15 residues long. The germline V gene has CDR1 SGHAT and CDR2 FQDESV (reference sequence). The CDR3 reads CASSSGTGLWDIQYF. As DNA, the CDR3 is TGTGCCAGCAGCTCCGGGACAGGGCTATGGGACATTCAGTACTTC. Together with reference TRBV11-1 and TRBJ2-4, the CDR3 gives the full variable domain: EAEVAQSPRYKITEKSQAVAFWCDPISGHATLYWYRQILGQGPELLVQFQDESVVDDSQLPKDRFSAERLKGVDSTLKIQPAELGDSAMYLCASSSGTGLWDIQYFGAGTRLSVL.

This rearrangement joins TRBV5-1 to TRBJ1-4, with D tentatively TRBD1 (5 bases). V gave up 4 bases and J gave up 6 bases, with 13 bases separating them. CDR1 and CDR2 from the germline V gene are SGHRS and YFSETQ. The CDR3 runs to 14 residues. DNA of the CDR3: TGCGCCAGCAGCCCCCAGGGATTTGATGAAAAACTGTTTTTT. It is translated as CASSPQGFDEKLFF.

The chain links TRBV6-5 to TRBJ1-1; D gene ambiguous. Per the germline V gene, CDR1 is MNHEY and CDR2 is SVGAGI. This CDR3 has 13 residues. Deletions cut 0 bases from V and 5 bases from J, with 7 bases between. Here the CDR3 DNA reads TGTGCCAGCAGTTACTCGACTGATACTGAAGCTTTCTTT. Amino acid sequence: CASSYSTDTEAFF.

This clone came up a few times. CDR3 sequence: CASSAAGVGETQYF. The DNA of the CDR3 is TGTGCCAGCAGCGCCGCGGGAGTTGGTGAGACCCAGTACTTC. The chain links TRBV9 to TRBJ2-5; TRBD2 agrees at 7 bases. The V segment lost 3 bases and the J segment 5 bases; nucleotides outside the gene matches: 7. In germline, CDR1 is SGDLS, CDR2 YYNGEE. The CDR3 extends over 14 amino acids.

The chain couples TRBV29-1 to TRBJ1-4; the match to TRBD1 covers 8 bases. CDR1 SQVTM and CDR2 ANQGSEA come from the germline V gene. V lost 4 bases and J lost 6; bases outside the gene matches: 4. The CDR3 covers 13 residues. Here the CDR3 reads CSVVQGADEKLFF. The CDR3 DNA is TGCAGCGTTGTCCAGGGGGCGGATGAAAAACTGTTTTTT.

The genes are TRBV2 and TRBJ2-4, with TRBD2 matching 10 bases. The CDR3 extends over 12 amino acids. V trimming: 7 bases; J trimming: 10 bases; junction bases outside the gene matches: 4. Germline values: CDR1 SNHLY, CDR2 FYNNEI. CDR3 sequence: CASTPSGGIQYF. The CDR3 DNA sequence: TGTGCCAGCACGCCTAGCGGGGGTATTCAGTACTTC.

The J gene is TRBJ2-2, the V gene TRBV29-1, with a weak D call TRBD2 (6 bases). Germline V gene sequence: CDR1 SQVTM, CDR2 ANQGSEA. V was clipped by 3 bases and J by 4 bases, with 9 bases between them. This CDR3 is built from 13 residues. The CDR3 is CSVDGGTTGELFF. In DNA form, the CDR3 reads TGCAGCGTTGATGGAGGGACCACCGGGGAGCTGTTTTTT.

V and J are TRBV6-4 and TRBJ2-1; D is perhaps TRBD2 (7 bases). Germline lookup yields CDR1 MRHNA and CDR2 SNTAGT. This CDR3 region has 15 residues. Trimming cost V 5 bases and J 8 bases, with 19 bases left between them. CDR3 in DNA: TGTGCCAGCAGTAGGAGGGGGGGGTTAGGGGATGAGCAGTTCTTC. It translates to CASSRRGGLGDEQFF.

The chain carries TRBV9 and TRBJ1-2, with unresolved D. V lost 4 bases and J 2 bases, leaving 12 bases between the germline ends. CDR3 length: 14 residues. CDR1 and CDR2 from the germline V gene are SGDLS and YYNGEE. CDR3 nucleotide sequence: TGTGCCAGCAGCCCAGAACCCGTCAACTATGGCTACACCTTC. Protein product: CASSPEPVNYGYTF.

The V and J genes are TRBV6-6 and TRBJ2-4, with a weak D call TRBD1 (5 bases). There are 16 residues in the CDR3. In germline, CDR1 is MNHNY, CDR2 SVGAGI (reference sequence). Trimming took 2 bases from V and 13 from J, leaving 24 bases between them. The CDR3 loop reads CASSYPYQGLKTAQYF. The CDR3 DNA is TGTGCCAGCAGTTACCCCTACCAGGGTCTTAAGACAGCCCAGTACTTC.

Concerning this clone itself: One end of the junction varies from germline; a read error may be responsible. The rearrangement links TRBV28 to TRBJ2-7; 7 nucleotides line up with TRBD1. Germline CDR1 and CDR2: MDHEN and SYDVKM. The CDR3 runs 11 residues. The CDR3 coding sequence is TGTGCCAGCAGTGACCGGGACAGCCCTTTTTTT. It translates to CASSDRDSPFF.

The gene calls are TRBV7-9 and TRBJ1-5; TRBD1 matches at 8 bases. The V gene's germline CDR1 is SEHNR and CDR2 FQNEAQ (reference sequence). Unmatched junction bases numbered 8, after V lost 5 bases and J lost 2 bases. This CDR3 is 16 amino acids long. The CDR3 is CASSATQGEGNQPQHF. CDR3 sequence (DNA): TGTGCCAGCAGCGCCACACAGGGGGAGGGCAATCAGCCCCAGCATTTT.

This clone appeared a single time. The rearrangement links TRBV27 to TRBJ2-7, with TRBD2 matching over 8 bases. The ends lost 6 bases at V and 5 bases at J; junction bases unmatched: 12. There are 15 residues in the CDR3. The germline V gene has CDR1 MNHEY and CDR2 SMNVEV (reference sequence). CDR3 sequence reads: CASRNFGRGSNEQYF. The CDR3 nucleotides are TGTGCCAGCAGGAATTTCGGGAGGGGGAGTAACGAGCAGTACTTC.

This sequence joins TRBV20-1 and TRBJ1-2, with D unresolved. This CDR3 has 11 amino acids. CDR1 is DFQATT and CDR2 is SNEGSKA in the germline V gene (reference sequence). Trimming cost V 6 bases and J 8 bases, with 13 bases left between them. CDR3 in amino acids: CSAPPREGYTF. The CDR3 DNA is TGCAGTGCCCCTCCCCGGGAAGGCTACACCTTC.

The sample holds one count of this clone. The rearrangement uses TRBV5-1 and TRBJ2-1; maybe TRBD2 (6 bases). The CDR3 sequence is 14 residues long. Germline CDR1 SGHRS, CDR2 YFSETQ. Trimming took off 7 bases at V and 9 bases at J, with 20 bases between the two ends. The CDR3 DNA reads TGCGCCAGCCGGGTGGGACCTCTCGGGGGTGAGCAGTTCTTC. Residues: CASRVGPLGGEQFF. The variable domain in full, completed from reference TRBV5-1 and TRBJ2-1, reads KAGVTQTPRYLIKTRGQQVTLSCSPISGHRSVSWYQQTPGQGLQFLFEYFSETQRNKGNFPGRFSGRQFSNSRSEMNVSTLELGDSALYLCASRVGPLGGEQFFGPGTRLTVL.

The DNA of the CDR3 is TGTGCCTGGATGTCGGGACTAGCGGGAGGGGCTGGAGAGCAGTTCTTC. Amino acid sequence: CAWMSGLAGGAGEQFF. This chain joins TRBV30 and TRBJ2-1; TRBD2 matches 16 bases. The CDR3 spans 16 residues. Losses at the gene ends were 4 bases for V and 10 bases for J; bases not matched to a gene: 10. The germline V gene has CDR1 GTSNPN and CDR2 SVGIG (reference sequence).

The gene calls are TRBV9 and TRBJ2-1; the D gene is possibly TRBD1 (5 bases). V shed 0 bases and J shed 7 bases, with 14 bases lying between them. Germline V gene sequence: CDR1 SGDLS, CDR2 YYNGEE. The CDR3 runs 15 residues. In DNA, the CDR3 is TGTGCCAGCAGCGTAGTCGGCAGGGCGGTTAATGAGCAGTTCTTC. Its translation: CASSVVGRAVNEQFF.

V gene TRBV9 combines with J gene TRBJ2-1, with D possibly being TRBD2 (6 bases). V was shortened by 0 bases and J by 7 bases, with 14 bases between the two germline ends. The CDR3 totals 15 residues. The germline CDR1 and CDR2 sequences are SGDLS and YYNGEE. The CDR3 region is CASSVGGSGLNEQFF. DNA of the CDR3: TGTGCCAGCAGCGTAGGGGGTAGCGGCCTTAATGAGCAGTTCTTC.

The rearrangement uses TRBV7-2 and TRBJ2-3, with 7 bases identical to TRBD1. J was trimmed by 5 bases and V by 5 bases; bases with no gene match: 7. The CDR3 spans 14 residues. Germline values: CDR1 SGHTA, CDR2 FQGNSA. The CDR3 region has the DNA TGTGCCAGCAGCGCCCAGGGGGAGCGAGATACGCAGTATTTT. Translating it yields CASSAQGERDTQYF.

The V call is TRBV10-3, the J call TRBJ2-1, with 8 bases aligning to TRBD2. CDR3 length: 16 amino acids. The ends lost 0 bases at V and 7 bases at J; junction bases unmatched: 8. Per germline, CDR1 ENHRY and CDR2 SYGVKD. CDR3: CAISESAGGSTNEQFF. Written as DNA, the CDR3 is TGTGCCATCAGTGAGTCGGCGGGAGGCTCGACAAATGAGCAGTTCTTC.